Presented here are 12 T cell receptor beta chains from one specimen sequenced in a study of long-term antiretroviral therapy in people with HIV. Survey-level resolution applied to immunoSEQ assay v3.0. Sequenced by immunoSEQ multiplex PCR; TCRdb stores in-frame clones only, minus some. The sample lists approximately 25,000 clones, roughly four fifths seen once, with about 10% in the top ten. Sequencing was performed on unsorted PBMCs, taken 0.8 years before starting antiretroviral therapy. These receptors all stem from a man aged 18 to 29 with HIV.

This clone was detected only once. V gene TRBV12-2 combines with J gene TRBJ2-7. TRBV12-2 is given as a pseudogene. The CDR3 loop spans 15 amino acids. The chain's CDR3 is CASRLAGKFPYEQYF. CDR3 sequence (DNA): TGTGCAAGTCGCTTAGCGGGGAAGTTCCCCTACGAGCAGTACTTC.

V gene TRBV6-5 combines with J gene TRBJ1-6; D is uncertain. The germline V gene has CDR1 MNHEY and CDR2 SVGAGI. This CDR3 contains 16 residues. V was cut by 0 bases and J by 9 bases, with 15 bases left in between. CDR3 DNA: TGTGCCAGCAGTTACTCGAGGTTGGGGAGTGGTTCACCCCTCCACTTT. It translates to CASSYSRLGSGSPLHF.

The rearrangement uses TRBV10-3 and TRBJ1-2; no reliable D call. Germline V gene lookup returns CDR1 ENHRY and CDR2 SYGVKD. Trimming removed 2 bases from V and 4 bases from J, with 8 bases in between. This CDR3 is 13 amino acids long. Here the CDR3 DNA reads TGTGCCATCAGTGAGCTGAAGAGCTATGGCTACACCTTC. Its translation is CAISELKSYGYTF.

This rearrangement joins TRBV5-1 to TRBJ2-1; D unresolved. The CDR3 totals 13 residues. Trimming cost V 2 bases and J 4 bases, with 7 bases left between them. Germline V lookup: CDR1 SGHRS, CDR2 YFSETQ. This chain's CDR3 is CASSFVQYNEQFF. The CDR3, as DNA: TGCGCCAGCAGCTTCGTTCAGTACAATGAGCAGTTCTTC.

The chain carries TRBV19 and TRBJ2-1; 7 bases are shared with TRBD1. CDR3 length: 15 residues. Germline trimming cut 7 bases from V and 6 bases from J; bases unmatched to any gene: 12. Per germline, CDR1 LNHDA and CDR2 SQIVND (reference sequence). The CDR3 nucleotides are TGTGCCAGTACCCCAACCGGGACAGCTAGCAATGAGCAGTTCTTC. Translation: CASTPTGTASNEQFF.

In nucleotides, the CDR3 is TGCAGCGTCTTAACAGGGTCCTCCTATGGCTACACCTTC. Translation gives CSVLTGSSYGYTF. The chain uses TRBV29-1 and TRBJ1-2; D is possibly TRBD1 (6 bases). V was shortened by 6 bases and J by 4 bases, with 15 bases between the two germline ends. The CDR3 is 13 amino acids. The germline V gene has CDR1 SQVTM and CDR2 ANQGSEA.

This chain uses TRBV19 with TRBJ1-1; no reliable D call. Trimming took 4 bases from V and 0 from J, leaving 3 bases between them. Germline CDR1 is LNHDA and CDR2 is SQIVND (reference sequence). The CDR3 totals 12 residues. The CDR3 loop is CASSKMNTEAFF. In DNA form, the CDR3 reads TGTGCCAGTAGTAAGATGAACACTGAAGCTTTCTTT.

This chain links TRBV6-4 with TRBJ2-3, with 9 bases matching TRBD2. CDR1 and CDR2 (germline): MRHNA, SNTAGT. CDR3 length: 15 amino acids. J lost 2 bases, V lost 3 bases, and 3 bases had no gene match. CDR3 sequence (DNA): TGTGCCAGCAGTGAGACTAGCGGACACACAGATACGCAGTATTTT. Translated, it gives CASSETSGHTDTQYF.

The chain carries TRBV9 and TRBJ2-3; D might be TRBD1 or TRBD2, each matching 5 bases. Germline values: CDR1 SGDLS, CDR2 YYNGEE. V gave up 3 bases and J gave up 12 bases, with 35 bases separating them. CDR3 length: 19 amino acids. CDR3: CASSGGGGKAESDGCSQYF. The CDR3 DNA is TGTGCCAGCAGCGGGGGTGGGGGTAAGGCCGAATCTGACGGCTGTTCACAGTATTTT. The full variable domain, completed using reference TRBV9 and TRBJ2-3, is DSGVTQTPKHLITATGQRVTLRCSPRSGDLSVYWYQQSLDQGLQFLIQYYNGEERAKGNILERFSAQQFPDLHSELNLSSLELGDSALYFCASSGGGGKAESDGCSQYFGPGTRLTVL.

In this sample, this clone turned up once. The J gene is TRBJ2-1, the V gene TRBV18; D may match TRBD1 or TRBD2 (7 bases each). With 6 bases removed from V and 5 bases from J, the gap between germline ends came to 11 bases. Germline assignment: CDR1 KGHSH and CDR2 LQKENI. The CDR3 length is 13 residues. CDR3 region: CASSTGRDNEQFF. In nucleotides, the CDR3 is TGTGCCAGCTCGACAGGGAGGGACAATGAGCAGTTCTTC. The full variable domain, completed using reference TRBV18 and TRBJ2-1, is NAGVMQNPRHLVRRRGQEARLRCSPMKGHSHVYWYRQLPEEGLKFMVYLQKENIIDESGMPKERFSAEFPKEGPSILRIQQVVRGDSAAYFCASSTGRDNEQFFGPGTRLTVL.

The genes are TRBV19 and TRBJ1-2; D not certain. The CDR3 extends over 14 amino acids. Germline assignment: CDR1 LNHDA and CDR2 SQIVND (reference sequence). Trimming stripped 5 bases from V and 6 bases from J, with 16 bases between. CDR3 amino acids: CASSSLARPDGYTF. The CDR3 DNA sequence: TGTGCCAGTAGTTCCCTAGCCCGTCCGGATGGCTACACCTTC.

The chain joins TRBV30 to TRBJ2-7, with D maybe TRBD1 (6 bases). Germline CDR1 GTSNPN, CDR2 SVGIG (reference sequence). V shed 3 bases and J shed 2 bases, with 11 bases lying between them. CDR3 length: 13 amino acids. CDR3 in amino acids: CAWSGTPTYEQYF. The CDR3 DNA follows: TGTGCCTGGAGCGGGACACCGACCTACGAGCAGTACTTC.